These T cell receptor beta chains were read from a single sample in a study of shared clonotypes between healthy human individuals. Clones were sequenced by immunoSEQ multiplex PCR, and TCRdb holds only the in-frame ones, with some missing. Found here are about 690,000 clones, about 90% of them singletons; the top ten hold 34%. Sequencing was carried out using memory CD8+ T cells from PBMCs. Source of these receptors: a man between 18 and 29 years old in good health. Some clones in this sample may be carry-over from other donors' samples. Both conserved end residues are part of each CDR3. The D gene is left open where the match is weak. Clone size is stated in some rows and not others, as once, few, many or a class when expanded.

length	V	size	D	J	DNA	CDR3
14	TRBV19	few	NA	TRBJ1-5	TGTGCCAGTAGTCAGGACAGCTACAATCAGCCCCAGCATTTT	CASSQDSYNQPQHF
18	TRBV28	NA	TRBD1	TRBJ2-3	TGTGCCAGCAGTCCAACCTTCTTGACAGGGGATTCCACAGATACGCAGTATTTT	CASSPTFLTGDSTDTQYF
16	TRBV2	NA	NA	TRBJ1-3	TGTGCCAGCAGCCCCCGTCTGGGGGCTTCTGGAAACACCATATATTTT	CASSPRLGASGNTIYF
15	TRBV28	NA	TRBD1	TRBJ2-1	TGTGCCAGCACCCCGGGACAGGGAGTCCACAATGAGCAGTTCTTC	CASTPGQGVHNEQFF
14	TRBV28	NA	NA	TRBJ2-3	TGTGCCAGCAGACGCGGGACAGTAGGGGATACGCAGTATTTT	CASRRGTVGDTQYF
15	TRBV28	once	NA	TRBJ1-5	TGTGCCAGCACCCATTTACCCTCGGGCAATCAGCCCCAGCATTTT	CASTHLPSGNQPQHF
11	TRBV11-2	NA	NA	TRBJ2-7	TGTGCCAGCCAGGTGGGCTACGAGCAGTACTTC	CASQVGYEQYF
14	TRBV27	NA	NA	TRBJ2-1	TGTGCCAGCAGTTTATCTTCGGCGTGGCTTGAGCAGTTCTTC	CASSLSSAWLEQFF
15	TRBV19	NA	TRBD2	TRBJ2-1	TGTGCCAGTAGTATCGGGACTAGCGGGAGTGATGAGCAGTTCTTC	CASSIGTSGSDEQFF
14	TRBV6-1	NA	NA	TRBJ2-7	TGTGCCAGCAGTGAATTCGAGATCATCTACGAGCAGTACTTC	CASSEFEIIYEQYF